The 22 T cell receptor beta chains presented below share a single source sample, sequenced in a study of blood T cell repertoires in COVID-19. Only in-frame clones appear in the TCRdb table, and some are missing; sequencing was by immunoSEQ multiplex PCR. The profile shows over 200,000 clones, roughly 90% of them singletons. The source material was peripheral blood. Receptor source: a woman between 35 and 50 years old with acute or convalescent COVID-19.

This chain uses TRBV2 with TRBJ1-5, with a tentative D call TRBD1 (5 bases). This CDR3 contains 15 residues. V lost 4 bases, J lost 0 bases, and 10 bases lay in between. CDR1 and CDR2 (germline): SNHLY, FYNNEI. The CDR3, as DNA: TGTGCCAGCAGTGCAGGGCCCTATAGCAATCAGCCCCAGCATTTT. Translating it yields CASSAGPYSNQPQHF.

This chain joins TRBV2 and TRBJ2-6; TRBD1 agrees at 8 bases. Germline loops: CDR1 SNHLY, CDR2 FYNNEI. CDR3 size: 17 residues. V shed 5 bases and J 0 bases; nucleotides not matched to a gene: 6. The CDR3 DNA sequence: TGTGCCAGCAGTAGACAGGGGACTCCCTCTGGGGCCAACGTCCTGACTTTC. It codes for CASSRQGTPSGANVLTF.

In DNA, the CDR3 is TGTGCTAGTGGATCACTTGGCCAGACTCCGAACACTGAAGCTTTCTTT. As protein: CASGSLGQTPNTEAFF. The chain uses TRBV12-5 and TRBJ1-1, with unresolved D. The CDR3 consists of 16 residues. Germline assignment: CDR1 LGHNT and CDR2 FRNRAP. Trimming took off 6 bases at V and 1 base at J, with 18 bases between the two ends.

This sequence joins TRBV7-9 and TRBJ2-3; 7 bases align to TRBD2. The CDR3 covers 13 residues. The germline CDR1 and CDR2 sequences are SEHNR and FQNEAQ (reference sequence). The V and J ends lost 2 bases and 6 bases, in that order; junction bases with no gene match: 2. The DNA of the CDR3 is TGTGCCAGCAGCTTAAGGGAGGGGGATACGCAGTATTTT. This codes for CASSLREGDTQYF. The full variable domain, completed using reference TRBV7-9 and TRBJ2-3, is DTGVSQNPRHKITKRGQNVTFRCDPISEHNRLYWYRQTLGQGPEFLTYFQNEAQLEKSRLLSDRFSAERPKGSFSTLEIQRTEQGDSAMYLCASSLREGDTQYFGPGTRLTVL.

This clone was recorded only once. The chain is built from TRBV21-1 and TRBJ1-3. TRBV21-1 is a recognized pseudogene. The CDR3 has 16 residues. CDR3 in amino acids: CASSKRAGFSGNTIYF. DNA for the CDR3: TGTGCCAGCAGCAAAAGGGCGGGTTTCTCTGGAAACACCATATATTTT.

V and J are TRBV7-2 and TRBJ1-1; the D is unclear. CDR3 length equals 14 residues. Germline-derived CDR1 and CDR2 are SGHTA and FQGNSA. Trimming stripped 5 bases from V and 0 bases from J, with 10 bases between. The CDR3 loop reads CASSGRLMNTEAFF. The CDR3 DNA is TGTGCCAGCAGCGGCAGACTGATGAACACTGAAGCTTTCTTT.

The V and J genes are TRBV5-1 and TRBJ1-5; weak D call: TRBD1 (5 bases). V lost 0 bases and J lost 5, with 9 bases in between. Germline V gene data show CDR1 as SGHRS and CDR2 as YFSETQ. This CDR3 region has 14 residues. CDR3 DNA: TGCGCCAGCAGCTTGGAGTCAGGGCATCAGCCCCAGCATTTT. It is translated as CASSLESGHQPQHF.

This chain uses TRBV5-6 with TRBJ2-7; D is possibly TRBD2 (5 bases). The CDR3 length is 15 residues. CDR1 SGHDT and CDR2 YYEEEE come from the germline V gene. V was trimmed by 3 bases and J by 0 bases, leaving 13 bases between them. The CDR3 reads CASSSSLRDSYEQYV. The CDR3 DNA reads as TGTGCCAGCAGCTCGAGTCTCCGGGACTCCTACGAGCAGTACGTC.

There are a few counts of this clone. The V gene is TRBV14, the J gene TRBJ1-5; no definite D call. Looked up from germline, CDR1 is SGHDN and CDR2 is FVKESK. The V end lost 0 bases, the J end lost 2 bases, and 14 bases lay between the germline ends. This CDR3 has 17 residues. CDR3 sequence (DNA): TGTGCCAGCAGCCAAGATGGTGGGAGGGTTGGCAATCAGCCCCAGCATTTT. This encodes CASSQDGGRVGNQPQHF.

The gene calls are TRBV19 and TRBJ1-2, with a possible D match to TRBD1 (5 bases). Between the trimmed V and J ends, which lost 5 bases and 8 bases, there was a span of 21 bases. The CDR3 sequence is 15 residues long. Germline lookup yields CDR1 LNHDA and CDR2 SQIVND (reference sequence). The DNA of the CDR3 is TGTGCCAGTAGTTTCCCCCCCGCAGGGCCCGTCGGCTACACCTTC. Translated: CASSFPPAGPVGYTF.

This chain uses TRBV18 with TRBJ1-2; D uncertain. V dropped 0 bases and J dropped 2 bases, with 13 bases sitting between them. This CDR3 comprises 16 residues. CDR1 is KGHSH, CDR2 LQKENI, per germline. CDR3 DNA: TGTGCCAGCTCACCACCTGGAGGGCCAAGGAACTATGGCTACACCTTC. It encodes CASSPPGGPRNYGYTF.

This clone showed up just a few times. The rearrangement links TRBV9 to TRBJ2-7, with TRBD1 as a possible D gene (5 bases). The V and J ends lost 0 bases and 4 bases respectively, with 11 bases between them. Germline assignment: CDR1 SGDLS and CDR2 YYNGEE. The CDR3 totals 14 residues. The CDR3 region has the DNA TGTGCCAGCAGCGTAGGCCAGGGTCGGTACGAGCAGTACGTC. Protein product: CASSVGQGRYEQYV.

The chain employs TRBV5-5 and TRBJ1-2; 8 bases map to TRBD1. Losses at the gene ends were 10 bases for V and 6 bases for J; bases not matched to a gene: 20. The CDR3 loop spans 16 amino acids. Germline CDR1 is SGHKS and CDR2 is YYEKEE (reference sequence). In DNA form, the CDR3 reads TGTGCCTGCTGCTTGGGCGGGGTCAGGGGGCTTCATGGCTACACCTTC. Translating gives CACCLGGVRGLHGYTF.

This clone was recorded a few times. The CDR3 DNA reads TGTGCCAGCAGTCAATTCAATCAGGGGAACTATGGCTACACCTTC. It codes for CASSQFNQGNYGYTF. V is TRBV6-5 and J is TRBJ1-2, with D possibly TRBD1 on 6 matching bases. CDR3 length: 15 residues. CDR1 and CDR2 from the germline V gene are MNHEY and SVGAGI. V lost 5 bases to trimming and J lost 2 bases, with 15 bases between them.

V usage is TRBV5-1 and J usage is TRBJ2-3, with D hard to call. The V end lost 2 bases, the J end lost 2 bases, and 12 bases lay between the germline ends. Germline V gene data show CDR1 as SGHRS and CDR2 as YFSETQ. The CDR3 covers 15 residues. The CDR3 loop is CASSFDSALTDTQYF. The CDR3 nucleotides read TGCGCCAGCAGCTTTGACTCCGCTCTCACAGATACGCAGTATTTT.

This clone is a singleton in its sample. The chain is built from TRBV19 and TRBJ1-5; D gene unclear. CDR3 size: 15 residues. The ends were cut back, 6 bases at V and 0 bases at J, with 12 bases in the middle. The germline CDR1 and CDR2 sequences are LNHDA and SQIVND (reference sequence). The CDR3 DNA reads TGTGCCAGTAGGCGAGGGCTCAATAGCAATCAGCCCCAGCATTTT. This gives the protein CASRRGLNSNQPQHF.

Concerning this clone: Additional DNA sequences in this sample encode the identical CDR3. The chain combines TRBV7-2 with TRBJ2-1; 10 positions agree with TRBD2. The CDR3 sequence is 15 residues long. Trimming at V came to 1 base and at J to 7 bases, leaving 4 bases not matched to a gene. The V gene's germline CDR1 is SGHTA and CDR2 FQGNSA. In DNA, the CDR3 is TGTGCCAGCAGCTTAGGGCTAGCGGGGGTGAATGAGCAGTTCTTC. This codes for CASSLGLAGVNEQFF. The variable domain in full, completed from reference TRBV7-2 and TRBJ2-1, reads GAGVSQSPSNKVTEKGKDVELRCDPISGHTALYWYRQSLGQGLEFLIYFQGNSAPDKSGLPSDRFSAERTGGSVSTLTIQRTQQEDSAVYLCASSLGLAGVNEQFFGPGTRLTVL.

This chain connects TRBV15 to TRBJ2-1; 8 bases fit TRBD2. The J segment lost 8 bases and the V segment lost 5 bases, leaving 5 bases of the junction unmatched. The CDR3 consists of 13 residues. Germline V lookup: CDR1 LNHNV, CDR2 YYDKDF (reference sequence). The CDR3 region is CATSFSGGHEQFF. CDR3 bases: TGTGCCACCAGCTTCTCGGGGGGGCATGAGCAGTTCTTC.

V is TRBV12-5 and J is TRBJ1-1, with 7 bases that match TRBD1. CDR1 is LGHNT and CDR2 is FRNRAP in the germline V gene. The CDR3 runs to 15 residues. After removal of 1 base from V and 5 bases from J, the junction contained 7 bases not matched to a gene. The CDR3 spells CASGLGGGKGTEAFF. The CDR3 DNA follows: TGTGCTAGTGGTTTGGGAGGGGGCAAGGGGACTGAAGCTTTCTTT.

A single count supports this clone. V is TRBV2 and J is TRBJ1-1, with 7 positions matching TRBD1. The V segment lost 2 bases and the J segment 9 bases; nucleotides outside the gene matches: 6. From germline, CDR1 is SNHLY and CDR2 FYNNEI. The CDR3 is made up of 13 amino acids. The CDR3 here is CASSERGGGKAFF. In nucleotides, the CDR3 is TGTGCCAGCAGTGAAAGAGGGGGCGGAAAAGCTTTCTTT.

CDR3: CASSLQSTTTNEKLFF. The CDR3 nucleotides are TGTGCCAGCAGCCTCCAGTCCACCACAACTAATGAAAAACTGTTTTTT. The chain combines TRBV2 with TRBJ1-4; D not resolved. Germline V CDR1 and CDR2: SNHLY, FYNNEI. The V end lost 6 bases, the J end lost 0 bases, and 14 bases lay between the germline ends. The CDR3 contains 16 residues. Filled out from reference TRBV2 and TRBJ1-4, the complete variable domain reads EPEVTQTPSHQVTQMGQEVILRCVPISNHLYFYWYRQILGQKVEFLVSFYNNEISEKSEIFDDQFSVERPDGSNFTLKIRSTKLEDSAMYFCASSLQSTTTNEKLFFGSGTQLSVL.

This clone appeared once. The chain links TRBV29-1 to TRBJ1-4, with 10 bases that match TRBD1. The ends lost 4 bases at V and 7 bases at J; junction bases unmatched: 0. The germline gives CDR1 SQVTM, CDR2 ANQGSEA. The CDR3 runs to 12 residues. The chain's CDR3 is CSVGDRGEKLFF. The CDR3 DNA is TGCAGCGTTGGGGACAGGGGTGAAAAACTGTTTTTT.